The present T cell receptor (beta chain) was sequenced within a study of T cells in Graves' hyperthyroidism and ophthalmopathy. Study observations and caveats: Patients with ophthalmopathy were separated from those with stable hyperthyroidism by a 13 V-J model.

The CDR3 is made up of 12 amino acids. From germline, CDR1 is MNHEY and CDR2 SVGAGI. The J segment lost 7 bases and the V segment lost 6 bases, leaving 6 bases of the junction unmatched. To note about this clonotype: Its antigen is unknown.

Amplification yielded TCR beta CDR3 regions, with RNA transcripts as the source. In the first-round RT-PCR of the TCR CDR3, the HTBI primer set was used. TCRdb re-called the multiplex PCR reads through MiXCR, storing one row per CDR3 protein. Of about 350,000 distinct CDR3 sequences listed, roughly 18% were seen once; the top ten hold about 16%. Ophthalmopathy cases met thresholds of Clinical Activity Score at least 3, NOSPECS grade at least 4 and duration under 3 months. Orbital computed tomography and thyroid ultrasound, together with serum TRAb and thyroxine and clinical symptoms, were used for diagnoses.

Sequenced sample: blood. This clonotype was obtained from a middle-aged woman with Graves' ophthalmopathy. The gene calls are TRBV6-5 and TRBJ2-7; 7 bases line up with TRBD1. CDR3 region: CASRLDRVEQYF. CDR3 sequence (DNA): TGTGCCAGCAGGCTCGACAGGGTTGAGCAGTACTTC.